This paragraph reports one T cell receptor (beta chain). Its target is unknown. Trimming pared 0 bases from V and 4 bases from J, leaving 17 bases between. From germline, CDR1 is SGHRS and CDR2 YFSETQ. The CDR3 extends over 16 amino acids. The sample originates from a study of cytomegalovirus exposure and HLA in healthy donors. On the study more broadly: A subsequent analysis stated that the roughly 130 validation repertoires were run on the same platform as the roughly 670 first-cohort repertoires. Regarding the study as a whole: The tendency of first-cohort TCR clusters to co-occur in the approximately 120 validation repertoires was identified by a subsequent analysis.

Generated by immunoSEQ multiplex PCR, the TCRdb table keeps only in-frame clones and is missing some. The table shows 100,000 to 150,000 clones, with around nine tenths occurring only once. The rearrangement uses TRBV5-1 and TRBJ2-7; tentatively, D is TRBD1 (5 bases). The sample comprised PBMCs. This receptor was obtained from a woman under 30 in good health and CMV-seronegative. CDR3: CASSLDTRTFSYEQYF. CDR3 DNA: TGCGCCAGCAGCTTGGACACTCGGACATTTTCTTACGAGCAGTACTTC.